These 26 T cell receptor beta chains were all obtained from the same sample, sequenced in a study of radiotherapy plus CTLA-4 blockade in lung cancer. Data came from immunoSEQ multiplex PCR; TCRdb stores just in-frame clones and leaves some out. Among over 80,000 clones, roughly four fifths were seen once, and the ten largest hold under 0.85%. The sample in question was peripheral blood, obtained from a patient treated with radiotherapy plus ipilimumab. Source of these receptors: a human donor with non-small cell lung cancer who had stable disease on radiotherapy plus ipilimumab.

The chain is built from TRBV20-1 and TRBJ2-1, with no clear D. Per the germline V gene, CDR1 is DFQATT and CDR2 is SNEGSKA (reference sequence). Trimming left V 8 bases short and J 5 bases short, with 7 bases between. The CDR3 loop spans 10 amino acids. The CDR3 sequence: CSSNHNEQFF. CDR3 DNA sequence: TGCAGTTCCAACCACAATGAGCAGTTCTTC.

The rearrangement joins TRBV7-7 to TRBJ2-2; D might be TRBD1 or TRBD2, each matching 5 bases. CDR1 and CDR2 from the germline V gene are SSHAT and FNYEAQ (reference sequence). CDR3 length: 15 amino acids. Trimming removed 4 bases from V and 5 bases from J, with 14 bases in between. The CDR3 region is CASSSRGVGTGELFF. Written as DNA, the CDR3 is TGTGCCAGCAGCTCCAGAGGGGTGGGGACCGGGGAGCTGTTTTTT.

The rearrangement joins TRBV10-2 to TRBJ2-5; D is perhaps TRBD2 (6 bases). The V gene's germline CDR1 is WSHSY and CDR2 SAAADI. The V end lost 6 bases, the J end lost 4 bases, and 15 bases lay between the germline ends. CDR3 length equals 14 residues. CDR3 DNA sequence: TGCGCCAGCAGACCCACCCGGGGGAGAGAGACCCAGTACTTC. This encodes CASRPTRGRETQYF.

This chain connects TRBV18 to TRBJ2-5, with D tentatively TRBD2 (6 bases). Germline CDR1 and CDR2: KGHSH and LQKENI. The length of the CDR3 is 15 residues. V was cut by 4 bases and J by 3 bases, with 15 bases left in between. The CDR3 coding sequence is TGTGCCAGCTCACTAATTACTAGCATTGAAGAGACCCAGTACTTC. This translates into CASSLITSIEETQYF.

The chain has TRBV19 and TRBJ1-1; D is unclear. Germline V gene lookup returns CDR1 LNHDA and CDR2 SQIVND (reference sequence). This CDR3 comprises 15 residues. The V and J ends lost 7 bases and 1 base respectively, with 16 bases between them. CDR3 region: CASTPYTLKNTEAFF. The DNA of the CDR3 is TGTGCCAGTACCCCCTACACGCTAAAGAACACTGAAGCTTTCTTT.

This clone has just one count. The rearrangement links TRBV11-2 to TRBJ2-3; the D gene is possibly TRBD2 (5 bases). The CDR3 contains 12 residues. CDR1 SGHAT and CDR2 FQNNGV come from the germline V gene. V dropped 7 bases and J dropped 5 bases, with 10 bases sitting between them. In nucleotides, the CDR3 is TGTGCCAGCACTCCCCGGGGAGATACGCAGTATTTT. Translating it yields CASTPRGDTQYF.

The CDR3: CSVAGGGGIQYF. DNA of the CDR3: TGCAGCGTTGCGGGGGGCGGGGGTATTCAGTACTTC. The V and J genes are TRBV29-1 and TRBJ2-4; D may be TRBD2 (7 bases). The CDR3 spans 12 residues. Germline V gene sequence: CDR1 SQVTM, CDR2 ANQGSEA. V dropped 4 bases and J dropped 10 bases, with 14 bases sitting between them. The entire variable domain, with the rest obtained from reference TRBV29-1 and TRBJ2-4, is as follows: SAVISQKPSRDICQRGTSLTIQCQVDSQVTMMFWYRQQPGQSLTLIATANQGSEATYESGFVIDKFPISRPNLTFSTLTVSNMSPEDSSIYLCSVAGGGGIQYFGAGTRLSVL.

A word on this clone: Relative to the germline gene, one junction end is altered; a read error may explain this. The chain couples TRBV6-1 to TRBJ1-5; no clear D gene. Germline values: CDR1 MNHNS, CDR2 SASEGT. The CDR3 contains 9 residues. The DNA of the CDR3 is TGTGCCAGCAGTCAGCCCCAGCATTTT. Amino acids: CASSQPQHF.

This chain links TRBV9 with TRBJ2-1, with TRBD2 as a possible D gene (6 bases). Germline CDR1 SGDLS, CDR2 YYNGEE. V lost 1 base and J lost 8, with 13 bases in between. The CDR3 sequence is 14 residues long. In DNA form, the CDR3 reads TGTGCCAGCAGCGTAACGGGGGTGTCCGATGAGCAGTTCTTC. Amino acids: CASSVTGVSDEQFF.

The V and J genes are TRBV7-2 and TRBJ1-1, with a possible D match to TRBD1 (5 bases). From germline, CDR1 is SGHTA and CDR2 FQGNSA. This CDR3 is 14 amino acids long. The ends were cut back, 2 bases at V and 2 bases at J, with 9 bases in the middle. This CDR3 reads CASSLRQGNTEAFF. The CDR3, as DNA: TGTGCCAGCAGCTTAAGGCAGGGTAACACTGAAGCTTTCTTT.

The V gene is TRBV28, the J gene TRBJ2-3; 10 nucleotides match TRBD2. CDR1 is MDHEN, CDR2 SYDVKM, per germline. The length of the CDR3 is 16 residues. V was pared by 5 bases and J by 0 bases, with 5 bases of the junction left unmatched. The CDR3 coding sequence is TGTGCCAGCAGTATACAGACTAGCGGGAGCACAGATACGCAGTATTTT. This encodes CASSIQTSGSTDTQYF.

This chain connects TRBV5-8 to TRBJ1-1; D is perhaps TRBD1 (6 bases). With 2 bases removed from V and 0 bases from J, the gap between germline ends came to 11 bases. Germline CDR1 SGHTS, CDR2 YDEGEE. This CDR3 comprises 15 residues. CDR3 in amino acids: CASSFGTRVNTEAFF. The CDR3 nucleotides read TGTGCCAGCAGCTTCGGGACAAGGGTGAACACTGAAGCTTTCTTT.

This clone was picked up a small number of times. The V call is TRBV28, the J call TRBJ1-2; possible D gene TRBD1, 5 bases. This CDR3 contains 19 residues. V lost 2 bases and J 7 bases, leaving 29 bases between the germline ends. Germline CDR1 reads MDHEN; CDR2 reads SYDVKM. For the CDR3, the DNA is TGTGCCAGCAGTTTAGGGGGTCCCCCGATCCCCACAAGTCAGGGTGGCTACACCTTC. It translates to CASSLGGPPIPTSQGGYTF.

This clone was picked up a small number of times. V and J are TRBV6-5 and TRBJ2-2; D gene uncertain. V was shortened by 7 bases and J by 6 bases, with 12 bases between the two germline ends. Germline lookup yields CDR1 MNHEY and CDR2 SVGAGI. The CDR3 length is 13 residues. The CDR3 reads CASKVKGAGELFF. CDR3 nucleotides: TGTGCCAGCAAGGTTAAGGGTGCCGGGGAGCTGTTTTTT.

The CDR3 sequence is CASSDGRGGPPNYGYTF. CDR3 DNA sequence: TGTGCCAGCAGTGACGGGAGGGGAGGTCCCCCTAACTATGGCTACACCTTC. The V and J genes are TRBV27 and TRBJ1-2; weak D call: TRBD1 (5 bases). V was pared by 5 bases and J by 0 bases, with 19 bases between. CDR1 and CDR2 from the germline V gene are MNHEY and SMNVEV (reference sequence). CDR3 length equals 17 residues.

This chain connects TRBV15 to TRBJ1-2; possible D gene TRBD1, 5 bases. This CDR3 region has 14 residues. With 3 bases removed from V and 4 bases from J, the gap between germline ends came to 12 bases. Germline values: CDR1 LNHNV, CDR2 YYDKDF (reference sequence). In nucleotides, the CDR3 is TGTGCCACCAGCAGGGGCCCAGGGTTCTATGGCTACACCTTC. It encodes CATSRGPGFYGYTF.

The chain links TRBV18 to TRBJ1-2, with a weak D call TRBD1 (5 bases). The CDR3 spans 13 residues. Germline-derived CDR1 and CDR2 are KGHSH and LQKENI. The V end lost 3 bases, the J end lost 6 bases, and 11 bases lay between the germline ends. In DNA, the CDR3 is TGTGCCAGCTCACCGCCGACCAGGGATGGCTACACCTTC. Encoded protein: CASSPPTRDGYTF.

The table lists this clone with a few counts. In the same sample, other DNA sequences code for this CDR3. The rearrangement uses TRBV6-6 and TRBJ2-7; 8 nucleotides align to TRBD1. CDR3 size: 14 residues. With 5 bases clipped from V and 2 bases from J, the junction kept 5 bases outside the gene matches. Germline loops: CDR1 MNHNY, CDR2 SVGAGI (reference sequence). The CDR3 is CASSQGQGTYEQYF. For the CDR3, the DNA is TGTGCCAGCAGTCAAGGACAGGGTACCTACGAGCAGTACTTC.

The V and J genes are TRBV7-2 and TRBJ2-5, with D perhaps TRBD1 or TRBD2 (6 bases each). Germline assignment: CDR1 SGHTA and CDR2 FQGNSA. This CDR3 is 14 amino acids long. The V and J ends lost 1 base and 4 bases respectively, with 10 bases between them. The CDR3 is CASSLVRGPETQYF. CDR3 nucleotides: TGTGCCAGCAGCTTAGTACGGGGGCCAGAGACCCAGTACTTC.

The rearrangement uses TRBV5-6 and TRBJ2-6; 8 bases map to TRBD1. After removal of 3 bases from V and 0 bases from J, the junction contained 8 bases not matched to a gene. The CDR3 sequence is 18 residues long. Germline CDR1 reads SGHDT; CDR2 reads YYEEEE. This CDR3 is CASSSGGQASSGANVLTF. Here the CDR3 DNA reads TGTGCCAGCAGCTCTGGGGGACAGGCAAGCTCTGGGGCCAACGTCCTGACTTTC.

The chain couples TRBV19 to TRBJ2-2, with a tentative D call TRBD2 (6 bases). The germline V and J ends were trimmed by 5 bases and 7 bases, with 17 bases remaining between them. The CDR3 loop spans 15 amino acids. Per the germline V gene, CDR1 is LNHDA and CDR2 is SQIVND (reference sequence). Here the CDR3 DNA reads TGTGCCAGTAGTCCAACGGTAGCGGTGGGCGGGGAGCTGTTTTTT. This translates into CASSPTVAVGGELFF.

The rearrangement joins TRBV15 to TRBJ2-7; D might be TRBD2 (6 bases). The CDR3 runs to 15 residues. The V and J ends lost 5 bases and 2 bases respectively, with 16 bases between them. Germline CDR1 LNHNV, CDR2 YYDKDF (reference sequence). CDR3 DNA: TGTGCCACCAGCCAAGGAGGGACTCCAACCTACGAGCAGTACTTC. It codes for CATSQGGTPTYEQYF.

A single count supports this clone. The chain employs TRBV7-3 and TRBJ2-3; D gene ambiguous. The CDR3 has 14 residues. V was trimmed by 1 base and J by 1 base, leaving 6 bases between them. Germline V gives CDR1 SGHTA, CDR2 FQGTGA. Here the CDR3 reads CASSLIQGTDTQYF. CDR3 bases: TGTGCCAGCAGCTTAATCCAGGGCACAGATACGCAGTATTTT.

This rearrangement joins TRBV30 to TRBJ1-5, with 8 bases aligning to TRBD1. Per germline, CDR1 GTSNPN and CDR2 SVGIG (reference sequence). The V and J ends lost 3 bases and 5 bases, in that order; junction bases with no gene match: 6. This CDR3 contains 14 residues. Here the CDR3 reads CAWSDSDRDQPQHF. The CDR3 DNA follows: TGTGCCTGGAGCGACTCGGACAGGGATCAGCCCCAGCATTTT.

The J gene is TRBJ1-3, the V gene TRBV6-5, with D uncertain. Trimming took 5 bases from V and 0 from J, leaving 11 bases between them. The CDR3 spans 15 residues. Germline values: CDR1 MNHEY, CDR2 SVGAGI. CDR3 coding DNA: TGTGCCAGCAGTGGGCGGGAGTTCTCTGGAAACACCATATATTTT. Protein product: CASSGREFSGNTIYF.

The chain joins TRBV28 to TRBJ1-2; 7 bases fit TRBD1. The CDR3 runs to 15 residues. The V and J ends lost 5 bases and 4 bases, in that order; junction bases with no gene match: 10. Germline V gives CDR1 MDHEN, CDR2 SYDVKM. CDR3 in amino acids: CASSSLGQDIYGYTF. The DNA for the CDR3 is TGTGCCAGCAGTAGCCTTGGACAGGACATCTATGGCTACACCTTC.